A selection of T cell receptor beta chains follows, all from one sample in a study of human thymus T cells. Clones were sequenced by immunoSEQ multiplex PCR, and TCRdb holds only the in-frame ones, with some missing. This sample carries under 150,000 clones, about 94% of them seen once, and the ten largest clones take 0.02% to 0.03%. Source material: thymus tissue. These receptors originate from a boy younger than two with a congenital heart defect but otherwise immunologically healthy. CDR3s include the opening cysteine and the closing phenylalanine or tryptophan. The order of the fields is D gene, J gene, clone size, V gene, CDR3 length, CDR3 protein, CDR3 DNA. The D gene is left open where the match is weak. Only some rows state a clone size, as once, few, many or a class for expanded clones.

D: TRBD2
J: TRBJ2-1
size: -
V: TRBV7-6
length: 14
CDR3: CASSLSGGAGEQFF
DNA: TGTGCCAGCAGCCTTAGCGGGGGGGCCGGTGAGCAGTTCTTC

D: -
J: TRBJ2-5
size: -
V: TRBV27
length: 9
CDR3: CALEETQYF
DNA: TGTGCCTTAGAGGAGACCCAGTACTTC

D: -
J: TRBJ2-2
size: -
V: TRBV9
length: 14
CDR3: CASSVRSYTGELFF
DNA: TGTGCCAGCAGCGTACGGAGTTACACCGGGGAGCTGTTTTTT

D: -
J: TRBJ2-1
size: -
V: TRBV21-1
length: 14
CDR3: CARFSTGDPGEQFF
DNA: TGTGCCAGGTTCTCCACCGGGGATCCGGGTGAGCAGTTCTTC

D: -
J: TRBJ1-4
size: -
V: TRBV9
length: 14
CDR3: CASSAGQIGEKLFF
DNA: TGTGCCAGCAGTGCAGGGCAGATAGGTGAAAAACTGTTTTTT

D: -
J: TRBJ1-1
size: once
V: TRBV7-9
length: 13
CDR3: CASSLWGDTEAFF
DNA: TGTGCCAGCAGCTTATGGGGCGACACTGAAGCTTTCTTT

D: TRBD1
J: TRBJ1-2
size: -
V: TRBV5-6
length: 13
CDR3: CASSFGQGYGYTF
DNA: TGTGCCAGCAGCTTTGGACAGGGATATGGCTACACCTTC

D: -
J: TRBJ2-2
size: -
V: TRBV4-2
length: 18
CDR3: CASSQEQPASANTGELFF
DNA: TGTGCCAGCAGCCAAGAGCAACCGGCGTCCGCGAACACCGGGGAGCTGTTTTTT

D: TRBD2
J: TRBJ2-5
size: -
V: TRBV28
length: 16
CDR3: CASLSRTSGDQETQYF
DNA: TGTGCCAGTTTATCTCGGACTAGCGGGGACCAAGAGACCCAGTACTTC

D: -
J: TRBJ1-1
size: -
V: TRBV5-6
length: 15
CDR3: CASSFPPAEPSEAFF
DNA: TGTGCCAGCAGCTTTCCGCCAGCTGAACCTTCTGAAGCTTTCTTT

D: TRBD1
J: TRBJ1-1
size: -
V: TRBV6-5
length: 15
CDR3: CASSCDRGPDTEAFF
DNA: TGTGCCAGCAGTTGCGACAGGGGGCCGGACACTGAAGCTTTCTTT

D: -
J: TRBJ1-6
size: few
V: TRBV4-3
length: 15
CDR3: CASRIRGAGNSPLHF
DNA: TGCGCCAGCAGGATCCGGGGGGCGGGTAATTCACCCCTCCACTTT

D: TRBD2
J: TRBJ2-1
size: -
V: TRBV11-3
length: 17
CDR3: CASSPRPGLAGYNEQFF
DNA: TGTGCCAGCAGCCCCCGGCCCGGACTAGCGGGGTACAATGAGCAGTTCTTC

D: TRBD2
J: TRBJ2-3
size: -
V: TRBV2
length: 21
CDR3: CASSESPGLSGGICGTDTQYF
DNA: TGTGCCAGCAGTGAATCCCCTGGCCTTAGCGGGGGGATCTGTGGCACAGATACGCAGTATTTT

D: TRBD1
J: TRBJ1-1
size: -
V: TRBV11-2
length: 17
CDR3: CASSPRGTGGPNTEAFF
DNA: TGTGCCAGCAGCCCGCGGGGGACAGGGGGACCGAACACTGAAGCTTTCTTT

D: TRBD2
J: TRBJ2-3
size: once
V: TRBV5-1
length: 21
CDR3: CASSPFLAGAPRLSSTDTQYF
DNA: TGCGCCAGCAGCCCCTTCCTAGCGGGGGCCCCCCGACTTTCTAGCACAGATACGCAGTATTTT

D: TRBD1
J: TRBJ1-3
size: -
V: TRBV7-9
length: 17
CDR3: CASSLGTGGSKGNTIYF
DNA: TGTGCCAGCAGCTTGGGGACAGGGGGCTCGAAAGGAAACACCATATATTTT

D: TRBD1
J: TRBJ2-7
size: -
V: TRBV11-3
length: 15
CDR3: CASSLDLPDREEQYF
DNA: TGTGCCAGCAGCTTAGATCTACCGGACAGGGAGGAGCAGTACTTC

D: -
J: TRBJ1-2
size: once
V: TRBV28
length: 16
CDR3: CASSLLWRGGRDGYTF
DNA: TGTGCCAGCAGTTTACTTTGGCGGGGAGGGAGGGATGGCTACACCTTC

D: -
J: TRBJ2-7
size: -
V: TRBV5-1
length: 15
CDR3: CASSLNGPFPYEQYF
DNA: TGCGCCAGCAGCTTGAACGGACCGTTCCCCTACGAGCAGTACTTC

D: -
J: TRBJ1-3
size: -
V: TRBV4-1
length: 15
CDR3: CASSQDSTSGNTIYF
DNA: TGCGCCAGCAGCCAAGATAGTACGTCTGGAAACACCATATATTTT

D: TRBD1
J: TRBJ1-1
size: -
V: TRBV7-2
length: 15
CDR3: CASSKRDRAGTEAFF
DNA: TGTGCCAGCAGCAAACGGGACAGGGCGGGGACTGAAGCTTTCTTT

D: -
J: TRBJ2-3
size: -
V: TRBV27
length: 14
CDR3: CASSPSARTDTQYF
DNA: TGTGCCAGCAGCCCCTCGGCCAGGACAGATACGCAGTATTTT

D: TRBD2
J: TRBJ2-5
size: -
V: TRBV29-1
length: 15
CDR3: CSVAFSGGREETQYF
DNA: TGCAGCGTTGCTTTTAGCGGGGGGCGGGAAGAGACCCAGTACTTC

D: -
J: TRBJ2-7
size: -
V: TRBV10-3
length: 13
CDR3: CAITPGLYYEQYF
DNA: TGTGCCATCACACCGGGACTGTACTACGAGCAGTACTTC

D: -
J: TRBJ2-5
size: -
V: TRBV7-7
length: 14
CDR3: CASSLGLLKETQYF
DNA: TGTGCTAGCAGCTTAGGTCTGCTCAAAGAGACCCAGTACTTC

D: TRBD2
J: TRBJ2-3
size: once
V: TRBV9
length: 19
CDR3: CASSASPSPGEGHTDTQYF
DNA: TGTGCCAGCAGCGCTAGCCCCTCACCGGGGGAGGGCCACACAGATACGCAGTATTTT

D: -
J: TRBJ2-5
size: once
V: TRBV6-1
length: 11
CDR3: CASVVLETQYF
DNA: TGTGCCAGCGTGGTATTGGAGACCCAGTACTTC

D: -
J: TRBJ2-2
size: once
V: TRBV27
length: 16
CDR3: CASSLSSYRNTGELFF
DNA: TGTGCCAGCAGTTTATCATCTTACAGGAACACCGGGGAGCTGTTTTTT

D: TRBD1
J: TRBJ1-6
size: -
V: TRBV4-1
length: 18
CDR3: CASSQIDRASSYNSPLHF
DNA: TGCGCCAGCAGCCAAATCGACAGGGCGAGCTCCTATAATTCACCCCTCCACTTT

D: -
J: TRBJ2-5
size: -
V: TRBV5-4
length: 17
CDR3: CASSLAPKGQRIETQYF
DNA: TGTGCCAGCAGCTTGGCCCCGAAGGGGCAAAGGATAGAGACCCAGTACTTC

D: -
J: TRBJ2-5
size: -
V: TRBV7-8
length: 17
CDR3: CASSLARFTGSQETQYF
DNA: TGTGCCAGCAGCTTAGCGCGTTTCACAGGGTCTCAAGAGACCCAGTACTTC

D: TRBD2
J: TRBJ2-1
size: -
V: TRBV6-1
length: 15
CDR3: CASSMTSGSYNEQFF
DNA: TGTGCCAGCAGCATGACTAGCGGCTCCTACAATGAGCAGTTCTTC

D: -
J: TRBJ2-7
size: -
V: TRBV10-3
length: 14
CDR3: CAISEARKPYEQYF
DNA: TGTGCCATCAGTGAAGCCCGGAAGCCCTACGAGCAGTACTTC

D: TRBD2
J: TRBJ2-2
size: -
V: TRBV9
length: 15
CDR3: CASSLSGGAAGELFF
DNA: TGTGCCAGCAGCCTTAGCGGGGGGGCAGCCGGGGAGCTGTTTTTT

D: -
J: TRBJ1-5
size: -
V: TRBV10-1
length: 18
CDR3: CASSESGRGIGSNQPQHF
DNA: TGCGCCAGCAGTGAGTCGGGGAGGGGTATCGGGAGCAATCAGCCCCAGCATTTT

D: -
J: TRBJ2-3
size: -
V: TRBV5-6
length: 14
CDR3: CASSLVPLTDTQYF
DNA: TGTGCCAGCAGCTTGGTCCCCCTCACAGATACGCAGTATTTT

D: TRBD2
J: TRBJ2-2
size: -
V: TRBV27
length: 15
CDR3: CASTLSGGNTGELFF
DNA: TGTGCCAGCACCTTAAGCGGGGGGAACACCGGGGAGCTGTTTTTT

D: TRBD2
J: TRBJ2-1
size: once
V: TRBV11-3
length: 14
CDR3: CASRGTGGRNEQFF
DNA: TGTGCCAGCAGGGGTACGGGGGGGCGCAATGAGCAGTTCTTC

D: -
J: TRBJ1-1
size: -
V: TRBV15
length: 15
CDR3: CATSRDEGVTTEAFF
DNA: TGTGCCACCAGCAGAGACGAGGGAGTAACGACTGAAGCTTTCTTT

D: -
J: TRBJ1-2
size: -
V: TRBV28
length: 10
CDR3: CASSLSSLTF
DNA: TGTGCCAGCAGTTTAAGCTCGTTGACCTTC

D: -
J: TRBJ2-5
size: once
V: TRBV11-1
length: 14
CDR3: CASRPGRSQETQYF
DNA: TGTGCCAGCAGACCGGGACGGAGCCAAGAGACCCAGTACTTC

D: -
J: TRBJ1-6
size: -
V: TRBV11-2
length: 14
CDR3: CASSLTTDNSPLHF
DNA: TGTGCCAGCAGCTTAACTACCGATAACTCACCCCTCCACTTT

D: -
J: TRBJ2-3
size: -
V: TRBV9
length: 15
CDR3: CASSVGDYSTDTQYF
DNA: TGTGCCAGCAGCGTAGGTGACTACAGCACAGATACGCAGTATTTT

D: -
J: TRBJ1-5
size: once
V: TRBV5-8
length: 14
CDR3: CASSPGRREQPQHF
DNA: TGTGCCAGCAGCCCCGGCAGGAGGGAACAGCCCCAGCATTTT

D: -
J: TRBJ2-5
size: once
V: TRBV19
length: 15
CDR3: CASRMLRGRGETQYF
DNA: TGTGCCAGTAGGATGCTGAGGGGCCGAGGGGAGACCCAGTACTTC

D: TRBD1
J: TRBJ2-1
size: once
V: TRBV5-6
length: 14
CDR3: CASSGTGEDNEQFF
DNA: TGTGCCAGCAGCGGGACAGGGGAAGACAATGAGCAGTTCTTC

D: -
J: TRBJ2-5
size: -
V: TRBV28
length: 17
CDR3: CASSLGASLSLQETQYF
DNA: TGTGCCAGCAGTTTGGGGGCTAGCCTATCCCTCCAAGAGACCCAGTACTTC